Listed here is a single TCR beta chain. The antigen it binds to is not known. No much larger clonotype is one base removed from it; base qualities were not supplied. This record comes from a study of cytotoxic CD8 clonotypes in ibrutinib-treated CLL (dated by TCRdb to the early 2020s). Background for the entire study: The cohort had ten to twelve relapsed/refractory and approximately 14 treatment-naive patients; 17 were IGHV unmutated. Of the 80 to 95 participants in the trial, approximately 26 had longitudinal samples available. Samples averaged about 260,000 productive templates and 94,082 productive rearrangements. Cryopreserved peripheral blood mononuclear cells were collected before treatment, at response, and at either disease progression or sustained remission. Responses were partial in roughly 25 patients and complete in 2; after median roughly 69 months follow-up, 14 stayed in remission and some twelve progressed. Samples at response were collected after a median of approximately twelve months of treatment, with a range of about 6 to 40 months.

A MiSeq instrument was used for deep resolution sequencing, which targeted depths ranging from 1 in 1 million up to 1 in 200,000 T cells, with coverage averaging 10x for each clonotype. The immunoSEQ hsTCRB Kit was used to generate TCR beta libraries. Per the source publication's procedure: Data were analyzed with ImmunoSEQ Data Assistant and ImmunoSEQ Analyzer, with V, D and J genes assigned per IMGT definitions. Clonality, which ranges from 0 to 1, was calculated as one minus the normalized Shannon entropy of productive rearrangement frequencies. Public clonotype analysis was restricted to overrepresented clonotypes comprising at least 0.05% of each patient's repertoire. Repertoires from about a dozen age-matched healthy donors in immuneACCESS were used as clonality controls. TCRdb's version of the immuneACCESS table is confined to in-frame rearrangements and falls short of the full clone set. An unresolved V gene accounts for under half of the shortfall where checked; the remainder is of unknown origin. That table is the source of V, J and clone size, and D and trimming were worked out from the DNA. The sample contains some 300,000 clones, about 80% of them found a single time. The ten top clones hold under 8.5% of the sample.

General findings and caveats noted by the study authors: At baseline, clonality was higher than in age-matched healthy donors and showed a strong correlation with circulating CD8+ T-cell counts. An increase in clonality was observed at ibrutinib response, with clonality remaining stable during sustained remission and falling back toward baseline at progression. Sampling times were not matched between sustained-remission and progressing patients, and lymph node repertoires were not studied. Public clonotypes were rare and either shrank or stayed stable during treatment, and the rise in clonality at ibrutinib response reflected expansion of private clonotypes.

Germline trimming amounts to 4 bases on V and 0 bases on J, with 6 as the count of junction bases outside the gene matches. The CDR1 and CDR2 encoded by the germline V gene are SGHTA and FQGNSA. The CDR3 runs 17 residues from the cysteine to the phenylalanine. Here the CDR3 DNA is all that survives: 51 bases in frame from base 1. For TCR beta library preparation, around 2 micrograms of genomic DNA were isolated from cryopreserved PBMCs. Longitudinal blood samples from CLL patients receiving ibrutinib monotherapy were subjected to high-throughput TCR beta sequencing. The patients were enrolled in a single-center, open-label phase 2 trial of ibrutinib monotherapy.

Specimen: PBMCs, collected before ibrutinib treatment. The source is a human donor with chronic lymphocytic leukemia. The rearrangement joined TRBV7-2 to TRBJ2-3, with 11 middle bases fitting TRBD2. The DNA sequence is as follows: TGTGCCAGCAGCTCAGAGACTAGCGGGGCTAGCACAGATACGCAGTATTTT. Translated, this is CASSSETSGASTDTQYF.